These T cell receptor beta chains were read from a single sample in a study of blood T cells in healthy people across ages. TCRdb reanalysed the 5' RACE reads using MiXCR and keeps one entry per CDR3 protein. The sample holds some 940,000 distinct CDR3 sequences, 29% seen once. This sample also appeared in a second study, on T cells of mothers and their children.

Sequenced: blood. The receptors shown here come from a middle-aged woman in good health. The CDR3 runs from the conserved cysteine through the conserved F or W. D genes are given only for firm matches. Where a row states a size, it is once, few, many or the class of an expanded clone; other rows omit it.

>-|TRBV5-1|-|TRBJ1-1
CASSSTGRVTEAFF
TGCGCCAGCAGCTCGACAGGTCGGGTCACTGAAGCTTTCTTT
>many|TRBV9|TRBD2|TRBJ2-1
CASSFTSGGADEQFF
TGTGCCAGCAGCTTTACTAGCGGGGGGGCCGATGAGCAGTTCTTC
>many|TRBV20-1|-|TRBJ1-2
CSATLPAVGYGYTF
TGCAGTGCTACCTTACCCGCAGTTGGCTATGGCTACACCTTC
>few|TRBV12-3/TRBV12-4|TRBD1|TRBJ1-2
CASSEQGFGYTF
TGTGCCAGCAGTGAACAGGGGTTTGGCTACACCTTC
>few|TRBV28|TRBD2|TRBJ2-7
CASNGAGDSYEQYF
TGTGCCAGCAACGGAGCGGGGGACTCCTACGAGCAGTACTTC
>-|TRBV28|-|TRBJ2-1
CASSPLGVSSYNEQFF
TGTGCCAGCAGTCCCCTGGGGGTGAGCTCCTACAATGAACAGTTCTTC
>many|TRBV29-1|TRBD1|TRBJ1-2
CSVEFQGEGYGYTF
TGCAGCGTTGAATTTCAGGGGGAGGGGTATGGCTACACCTTC
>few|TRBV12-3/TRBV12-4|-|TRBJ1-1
CASSLEDGGTEAFF
TGTGCCAGCAGTTTGGAGGATGGGGGCACTGAAGCTTTCTTT
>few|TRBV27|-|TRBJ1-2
CASSWGSNYGYTF
TGTGCCAGCAGTTGGGGGTCAAACTATGGCTACACCTTC
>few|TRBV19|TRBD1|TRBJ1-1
CASNQDRAVTEAFF
TGTGCCAGTAATCAAGACAGGGCCGTCACTGAAGCTTTCTTT
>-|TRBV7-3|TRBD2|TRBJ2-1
CASSFETGGYEQFF
TGTGCCAGCAGCTTCGAGACGGGGGGATATGAGCAGTTCTTC
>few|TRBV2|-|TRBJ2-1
CASSGRLQFF
TGTGCCAGCAGTGGGCGACTCCAGTTCTTC
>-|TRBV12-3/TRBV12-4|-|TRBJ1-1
CASSPQGRRGTEAFF
TGTGCCAGCAGTCCGCAGGGACGCCGGGGCACTGAAGCTTTCTTT
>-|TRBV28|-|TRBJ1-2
CASSLDYAGDGCTF
TGTGCCAGCAGTTTAGACTACGCAGGGGATGGCTGCACCTTC
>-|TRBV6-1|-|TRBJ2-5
CASSAGDLFLGKETQYF
TGTGCCAGCAGTGCGGGGGACCTGTTCCTCGGTAAAGAGACCCAGTACTTC
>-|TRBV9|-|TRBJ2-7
CASSGDASYEQYF
TGTGCCAGCAGCGGGGACGCCTCCTACGAGCAGTACTTC
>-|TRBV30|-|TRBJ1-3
CAWGPGGAPSGNTIYF
TGTGCCTGGGGCCCCGGGGGGGCTCCCTCTGGAAACACCATATATTTT
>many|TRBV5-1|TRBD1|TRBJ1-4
CASSSSTGTEYEKLFF
TGCGCCAGCAGCTCTAGTACCGGGACAGAGTATGAAAAACTGTTTTTT
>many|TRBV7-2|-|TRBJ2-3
CASSPGLGQDTQYF
TGTGCCAGCAGCCCCGGACTCGGTCAGGATACGCAGTATTTT
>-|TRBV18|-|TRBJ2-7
CASSPPSSADEQYF
TGTGCCAGCTCACCACCGTCATCAGCAGACGAGCAGTACTTC
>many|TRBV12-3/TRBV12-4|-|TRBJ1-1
CASSLPHGMNTEAFF
TGTGCCAGCAGTCTCCCTCATGGCATGAACACTGAAGCTTTCTTT
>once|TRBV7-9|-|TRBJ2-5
CATAAGLQRNQYF
TGTGCCACGGCCGCGGGACTCCAAAGAAACCAGTACTTC
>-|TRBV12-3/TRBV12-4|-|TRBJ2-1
CASSPGLEKFF
TGTGCCAGCAGTCCTGGACTGGAGAAGTTCTTC
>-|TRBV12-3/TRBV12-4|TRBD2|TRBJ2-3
CASSPGTSWKPDAQYF
TGTGCCAGCAGTCCTGGGACTAGCTGGAAACCAGATGCGCAGTATTTT
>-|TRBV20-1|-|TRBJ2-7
CSVPAKTNTYEQYF
TGCAGTGTCCCGGCGAAAACAAACACCTACGAGCAGTACTTC
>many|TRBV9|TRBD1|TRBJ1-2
CASSATGGRSGYTF
TGTGCCAGCAGCGCCACAGGGGGAAGGAGTGGCTACACCTTC
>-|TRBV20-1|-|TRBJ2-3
CSAREAAYNEQYF
TGCAGTGCTAGAGAAGCTGCCTACAATGAGCAGTATTTT